This record concerns one T cell receptor beta chain sequence. The antigen is not known. Germline loops: CDR1 SNHLY, CDR2 FYNNEI. Trimming took off 6 bases at V and 2 bases at J, with 4 bases between the two ends. The CDR3 totals 11 residues. This sample was included in a study of T cell responses to AZD1222 COVID-19 vaccine. Whole-study findings and limits: Spike-specific TCR breadth and depth went up after people got two AZD1222 doses.

Repertoires were generated with immunoSEQ multiplex PCR, while TCRdb's copy carries only in-frame clones and drops some. The sample has over 150,000 clones, approximately 90% seen once. This clonotype was sampled from an adult in good health. The material was peripheral blood, obtained on day 0 of AZD1222 vaccination. The chain combines TRBV2 with TRBJ2-5, with no clear D. CDR3 region: CASSEQETQYF. The CDR3 region has the DNA TGTGCCAGCAGCGAACAAGAGACCCAGTACTTC.